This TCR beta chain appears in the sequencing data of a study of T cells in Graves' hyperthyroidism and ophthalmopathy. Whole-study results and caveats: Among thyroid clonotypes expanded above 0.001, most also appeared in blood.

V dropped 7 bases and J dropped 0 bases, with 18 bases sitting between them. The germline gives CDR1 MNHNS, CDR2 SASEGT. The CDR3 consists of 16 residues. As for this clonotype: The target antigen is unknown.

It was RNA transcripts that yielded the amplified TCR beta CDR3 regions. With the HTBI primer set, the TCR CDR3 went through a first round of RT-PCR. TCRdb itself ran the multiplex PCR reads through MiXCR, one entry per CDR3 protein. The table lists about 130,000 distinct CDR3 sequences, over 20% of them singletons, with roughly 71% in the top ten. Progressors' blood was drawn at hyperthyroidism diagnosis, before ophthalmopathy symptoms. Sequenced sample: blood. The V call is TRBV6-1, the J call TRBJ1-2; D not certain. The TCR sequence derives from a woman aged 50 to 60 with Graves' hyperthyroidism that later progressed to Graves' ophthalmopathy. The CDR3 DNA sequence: TGTGCCAGCAAAAAAGTAGGAGAGAATTCTAACTATGGCTACACCTTC. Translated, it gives CASKKVGENSNYGYTF.